These T cell receptor beta chains were read from a single sample in a study of cytomegalovirus exposure and HLA in healthy donors. The repertoire was sequenced with immunoSEQ multiplex PCR; TCRdb's copy has only in-frame clones and lacks some. The table shows about 110,000 clones, with more than 70% occurring only once. The sample consisted of PBMCs. Source of these receptors: a man aged 25-45 years in good health and CMV-seronegative. CDR3s include the opening cysteine and the closing phenylalanine or tryptophan. Each record gives: CDR3 protein, CDR3 DNA, J gene, clone size, D gene, V gene. A D gene is named only where the DNA matches it firmly. For some rows the clone size is stated as once, few or many, or as a class when expanded; others skip it.

CDR3: CASSPGDSYNEQFF; DNA: TGTGCCAGCAGCCCAGGGGATTCCTACAATGAGCAGTTCTTC; J: TRBJ2-1; size: -; D: -; V: TRBV5-6
CDR3: CASRAGPAGVSREQFF; DNA: TGTGCCAGCAGGGCCGGGCCAGCGGGAGTTAGTCGTGAGCAGTTCTTC; J: TRBJ2-1; size: -; D: TRBD2; V: TRBV28
CDR3: CASSLPGLAPPGAKNIQYF; DNA: TGTGCCAGCAGCTTACCCGGACTAGCTCCTCCAGGAGCCAAAAACATTCAGTACTTC; J: TRBJ2-4; size: -; D: TRBD2; V: TRBV7-2
CDR3: CASSSKDRDKASNTDTQYF; DNA: TGTGCCAGCAGTTCCAAGGACAGGGATAAAGCTTCGAACACAGATACGCAGTATTTT; J: TRBJ2-3; size: -; D: TRBD1; V: TRBV28
CDR3: CASSESKVGRQHF; DNA: TGCGCCAGCAGTGAGTCGAAAGTGGGGCGCCAGCATTTT; J: TRBJ1-5; size: few; D: -; V: TRBV10-2
CDR3: CASSQDKGQYEQYF; DNA: TGTGCCAGCAGCCAAGATAAGGGGCAGTACGAGCAGTACTTC; J: TRBJ2-7; size: once; D: -; V: TRBV4-2
CDR3: CASSDRDNSPLHF; DNA: TGTGCCAGCAGTGACAGGGATAATTCACCCCTCCACTTT; J: TRBJ1-6; size: -; D: -; V: TRBV6-1
CDR3: CASSFRGGSTEAFF; DNA: TGCGCCAGCAGCTTTAGAGGGGGTAGCACTGAAGCTTTCTTT; J: TRBJ1-1; size: -; D: -; V: TRBV5-1
CDR3: CASSAGTGGETQYF; DNA: TGTGCCAGCAGTGCCGGGACAGGGGGGGAGACCCAGTACTTC; J: TRBJ2-5; size: -; D: TRBD1; V: TRBV6-1
CDR3: CASSLPGQGTYEQYF; DNA: TGTGCCAGCAGTTTACCCGGACAGGGGACGTACGAGCAGTACTTC; J: TRBJ2-7; size: -; D: TRBD1; V: TRBV28
CDR3: CAWRRDSASYNEQFF; DNA: TGTGCCTGGAGGAGGGACTCCGCGTCCTACAATGAGCAGTTCTTC; J: TRBJ2-1; size: few; D: -; V: TRBV30
CDR3: CASSLWGQSNYGYTF; DNA: TGTGCCAGCAGTTTATGGGGGCAGAGTAACTATGGCTACACCTTC; J: TRBJ1-2; size: once; D: -; V: TRBV28
CDR3: CASSYSYRSYEQYF; DNA: TGTGCCAGCAGTTACTCGTACAGGAGCTACGAGCAGTACTTC; J: TRBJ2-7; size: -; D: -; V: TRBV6-8
CDR3: CASSYGGNQPQHF; DNA: TGTGCCAGCAGTTACGGAGGGAATCAGCCCCAGCATTTT; J: TRBJ1-5; size: -; D: -; V: TRBV6-5
CDR3: CASSLRAGQADYEQYF; DNA: TGTGCCAGCAGCTTAAGGGCCGGCCAGGCTGACTACGAGCAGTACTTC; J: TRBJ2-7; size: -; D: -; V: TRBV7-9
CDR3: CASSLDHSGTFFPTGQYF; DNA: TGTGCCAGCAGCTTAGACCATAGCGGGACTTTCTTCCCAACGGGGCAGTACTTC; J: TRBJ2-7; size: -; D: TRBD2; V: TRBV7-8
CDR3: CASGSEKTGGVEQYF; DNA: TGTGCTAGTGGTTCGGAAAAAACAGGGGGCGTCGAGCAGTACTTC; J: TRBJ2-7; size: few; D: TRBD1; V: TRBV12-5
CDR3: CASSLALVFDEQFF; DNA: TGTGCCAGCAGCTTGGCCCTCGTATTCGATGAGCAGTTCTTC; J: TRBJ2-1; size: few; D: -; V: TRBV5-6
CDR3: CASSYEEHLEAFF; DNA: TGTGCCAGCAGTTACGAGGAGCACCTTGAAGCTTTCTTT; J: TRBJ1-1; size: -; D: -; V: TRBV6-5
CDR3: CASRGGGYGYTF; DNA: TGTGCCAGCCGCGGGGGAGGCTATGGCTACACCTTC; J: TRBJ1-2; size: -; D: -; V: TRBV6-1
CDR3: CASSLEDRPSYEQYF; DNA: TGTGCCAGCAGCTTGGAGGACAGGCCTTCCTACGAGCAGTACTTC; J: TRBJ2-7; size: once; D: TRBD1; V: TRBV5-4
CDR3: CASSPGGSYNEQFF; DNA: TGTGCCAGCAGTCCCGGGGGGTCCTACAATGAGCAGTTCTTC; J: TRBJ2-1; size: -; D: TRBD2; V: TRBV7-7
CDR3: CASSRGRGSYNEQFF; DNA: TGTGCCAGCAGCCGAGGGCGAGGCAGCTACAATGAGCAGTTCTTC; J: TRBJ2-1; size: -; D: -; V: TRBV7-9
CDR3: CASSLYPGLSYGYTF; DNA: TGTGCCAGCAGCTTATACCCCGGACTGAGTTATGGCTACACCTTC; J: TRBJ1-2; size: -; D: -; V: TRBV7-3
CDR3: CASSERVAGGSTDTQYF; DNA: TGTGCCAGCAGTGAAAGAGTAGCGGGAGGAAGCACAGATACGCAGTATTTT; J: TRBJ2-3; size: -; D: TRBD2; V: TRBV6-1
CDR3: CAISAKAGTVNNEQFF; DNA: TGTGCCATCAGTGCAAAAGCCGGGACAGTGAACAATGAGCAGTTCTTC; J: TRBJ2-1; size: -; D: TRBD1; V: TRBV10-3
CDR3: CASSQVLLRQVYGYTF; DNA: TGCGCCAGCAGCCAAGTGTTACTTAGACAGGTCTATGGCTACACCTTC; J: TRBJ1-2; size: -; D: -; V: TRBV4-1
CDR3: CASGRTGNTEAFF; DNA: TGTGCCAGCGGAAGGACAGGGAACACTGAAGCTTTCTTT; J: TRBJ1-1; size: -; D: TRBD1; V: TRBV28
CDR3: CASSPPMSPGTNEKLFF; DNA: TGTGCCAGCTCACCACCGATGTCCCCCGGGACTAATGAAAAACTGTTTTTT; J: TRBJ1-4; size: -; D: -; V: TRBV18
CDR3: CASSVGAGKYEQYF; DNA: TGTGCCAGCAGCGTAGGAGCGGGGAAGTACGAGCAGTACTTC; J: TRBJ2-7; size: -; D: TRBD2; V: TRBV9
CDR3: CASSIGRQGMEKLFF; DNA: TGTGCCAGTAGTATTGGTCGACAGGGGATGGAAAAACTGTTTTTT; J: TRBJ1-4; size: -; D: TRBD1; V: TRBV19
CDR3: CASSSYRDQETQYF; DNA: TGTGCCAGCAGTTCCTACAGGGATCAAGAGACCCAGTACTTC; J: TRBJ2-5; size: once; D: -; V: TRBV6-5